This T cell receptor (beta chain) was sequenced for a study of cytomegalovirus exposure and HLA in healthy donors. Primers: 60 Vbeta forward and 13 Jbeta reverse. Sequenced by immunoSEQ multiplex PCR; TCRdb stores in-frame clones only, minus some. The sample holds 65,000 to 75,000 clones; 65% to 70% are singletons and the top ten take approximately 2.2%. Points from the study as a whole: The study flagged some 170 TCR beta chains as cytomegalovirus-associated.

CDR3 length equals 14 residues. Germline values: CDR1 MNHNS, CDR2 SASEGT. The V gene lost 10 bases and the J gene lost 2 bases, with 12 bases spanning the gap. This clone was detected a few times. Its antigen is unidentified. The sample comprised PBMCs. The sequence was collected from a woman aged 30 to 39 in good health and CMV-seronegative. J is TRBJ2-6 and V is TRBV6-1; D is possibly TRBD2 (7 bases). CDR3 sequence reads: CAIKGGTGANVLTF. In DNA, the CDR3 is TGTGCCATAAAGGGGGGGACTGGGGCCAACGTCCTGACTTTC.